Below are 16 T cell receptor beta chains sequenced from a single sample in a study of cytomegalovirus exposure and HLA in healthy donors (dated by TCRdb to the late 2010s). Library prep was done by the immunoSEQ multiplex PCR assay. Held by TCRdb, this immuneACCESS table contains in-frame sequences only and omits some clones. Under half of the omission traces to an unresolved V gene where checked; the cause of the rest is unknown. Across this sample there are 260,000 or so clones, with 80% to 95% seen only once. The ten biggest clones cover just over 3% of the sample. The sequenced sample consisted of PBMCs. All receptors derive from a woman in her 30s in good health and CMV-seronegative.

The V gene is TRBV29-1, the J gene TRBJ2-7, with D hard to call. The CDR3 spans 8 residues. CDR1 and CDR2 (germline): SQVTM, ANQGSEA. The CDR3 DNA sequence: TGCCGGCCAGGCGAGCAGTACTTC. Protein: CRPGEQYF.

The V gene is TRBV29-1, the J gene TRBJ1-1; D perhaps matches TRBD1 (5 bases). The germline gives CDR1 SQVTM, CDR2 ANQGSEA. The V end was cut by 4 bases, the J end by 4 bases, with 13 bases between. The CDR3 is made up of 13 amino acids. CDR3 protein: CSVGVSGGTEAFF. In DNA, the CDR3 is TGCAGCGTTGGGGTATCTGGGGGCACTGAAGCTTTCTTT.

The chain joins TRBV20-1 to TRBJ1-1; 7 bases match TRBD1. With V trimmed by 6 bases and J by 6 bases, 4 bases remained unmatched. The germline V gene encodes CDR1 DFQATT and CDR2 SNEGSKA (reference sequence). The CDR3 covers 11 residues. The CDR3 region is CSATTGPEAFF. CDR3 bases: TGCAGTGCCACGACAGGGCCTGAAGCTTTCTTT.

V usage is TRBV4-3 and J usage is TRBJ2-1; TRBD2 agrees at 10 bases. V lost 1 base to trimming and J lost 7 bases; unmatched junction nucleotides: 13. Germline CDR1 reads LGHNA; CDR2 reads YSLEER. The CDR3 is 18 residues long. CDR3 DNA sequence: TGCGCCAGCAGCCAAGCTAGCGGGAGCCCCGGATTGGGGAATGAGCAGTTCTTC. This encodes CASSQASGSPGLGNEQFF.

The CDR3 loop is CASSLYAPGTSGRAEQFF. CDR3 bases: TGTGCCAGCAGTTTATACGCCCCCGGGACTAGCGGGAGAGCTGAGCAGTTCTTC. The rearrangement uses TRBV28 and TRBJ2-1; 14 bases map to TRBD2. J was trimmed by 9 bases and V by 1 base; bases with no gene match: 11. Germline lookup yields CDR1 MDHEN and CDR2 SYDVKM. This CDR3 region has 18 residues.

J is TRBJ2-2 and V is TRBV4-3, with TRBD2 matching over 8 bases. Looked up from germline, CDR1 is LGHNA and CDR2 is YSLEER. The V segment lost 0 bases and the J segment 7 bases; nucleotides outside the gene matches: 7. The CDR3 extends over 16 amino acids. For the CDR3, the DNA is TGCGCCAGCAGCCAAGAAGGGGCGGGAGGTGGCGGGGAGCTGTTTTTT. It codes for CASSQEGAGGGGELFF.

The chain couples TRBV28 to TRBJ2-5; maybe TRBD1 (6 bases). Trimming left V 3 bases short and J 0 bases short, with 23 bases between. This CDR3 is 19 amino acids long. Germline V gene lookup returns CDR1 MDHEN and CDR2 SYDVKM. In DNA, the CDR3 is TGTGCCAGCAGTTTTGGGACATCCTCGGCCCCCCTGTACCAAGAGACCCAGTACTTC. It codes for CASSFGTSSAPLYQETQYF.

The rearrangement joins TRBV28 to TRBJ2-7; D perhaps matches TRBD2 (6 bases). Looked up from germline, CDR1 is MDHEN and CDR2 is SYDVKM. Trimming removed 5 bases from V and 3 bases from J, with 17 bases in between. The CDR3 sequence is 15 residues long. In DNA, the CDR3 is TGTGCCAGCAGTCCCGGGCCACGGGGGATCTACGAGCAGTACTTC. Its protein is CASSPGPRGIYEQYF.

This clone has only one observation. V is TRBV6-5 and J is TRBJ2-2; D is ambiguous. CDR3 length: 14 residues. Trimming removed 2 bases at V and 4 bases at J, with 8 bases between. Germline CDR1 MNHEY, CDR2 SVGAGI. The CDR3: CASSYAPTTGELFF. Written as DNA, the CDR3 is TGTGCCAGCAGTTACGCCCCGACCACCGGGGAGCTGTTTTTT.

Concerning this clone itself: Other DNA sequences in this sample translate to the same CDR3. The V call is TRBV5-1, the J call TRBJ2-7; D remains ambiguous. V was clipped by 0 bases and J by 2 bases, with 9 bases between them. From germline, CDR1 is SGHRS and CDR2 YFSETQ. The CDR3 runs 14 residues. The CDR3 nucleotides read TGCGCCAGCAGCTTGGTTTCGGGTACCTACGAGCAGTACTTC. Its protein is CASSLVSGTYEQYF.

The DNA for the CDR3 is TGTGCCAGCAGTTGGACAGGGGGTCCAATGGACGGCTACACCTTC. It encodes CASSWTGGPMDGYTF. The chain carries TRBV27 and TRBJ1-2; 10 positions agree with TRBD1. The CDR3 runs to 15 residues. The junction had 10 bases not matched to a gene; V was cut back by 4 bases and J by 8 bases. CDR1 and CDR2 (germline): MNHEY, SMNVEV (reference sequence).

The chain employs TRBV29-1 and TRBJ2-7; D is ambiguous. Germline V gene sequence: CDR1 SQVTM, CDR2 ANQGSEA. The CDR3 sequence is 13 residues long. The CDR3 nucleotides are TGCAGTCAATTGGCGCAGTCCCATCACGAGCAGTACTTC. Translation: CSQLAQSHHEQYF.

The CDR3 nucleotides are TGTGCCAGCTCACAAGGGACAGGGCAGTTTACTCTAAGGGCCAACGTCCTGACTTTC. It codes for CASSQGTGQFTLRANVLTF. The rearrangement joins TRBV18 to TRBJ2-6, with 9 bases identical to TRBD1. The germline V gene encodes CDR1 KGHSH and CDR2 LQKENI. This CDR3 comprises 19 residues. The junction had 15 bases not matched to a gene; V was cut back by 4 bases and J by 5 bases. The whole variable domain, remainder taken from reference TRBV18 and TRBJ2-6, is NAGVMQNPRHLVRRRGQEARLRCSPMKGHSHVYWYRQLPEEGLKFMVYLQKENIIDESGMPKERFSAEFPKEGPSILRIQQVVRGDSAAYFCASSQGTGQFTLRANVLTFGAGSRLTVL.

The chain has TRBV7-9 and TRBJ1-2, with no clear D. Per the germline V gene, CDR1 is SEHNR and CDR2 is FQNEAQ (reference sequence). Trimming took off 3 bases at V and 1 base at J, with 12 bases between the two ends. CDR3 length equals 15 residues. DNA of the CDR3: TGTGCCAGCAGCTTGACCAGTGGAATTAACTATGGCTACACCTTC. Amino acid sequence: CASSLTSGINYGYTF.

The rearrangement joins TRBV30 to TRBJ2-5; D perhaps matches TRBD1 (6 bases). Trimming stripped 7 bases from V and 3 bases from J, with 9 bases between. Germline CDR1 reads GTSNPN; CDR2 reads SVGIG (reference sequence). This CDR3 is 11 amino acids long. CDR3 bases: TGTGCCTACAGGGTCAAAGAGACCCAGTACTTC. Translated, it gives CAYRVKETQYF.

The J gene is TRBJ2-7, the V gene TRBV5-1, with 12 nucleotides matching TRBD2. V lost 2 bases, J lost 4 bases, and 7 bases stayed unmatched. Germline V CDR1 and CDR2: SGHRS, YFSETQ. The CDR3 loop spans 16 amino acids. CDR3 bases: TGCGCCAGCAGCTTTTCCCTAGCGGGAGGGCCTTACGAGCAGTACTTC. This translates into CASSFSLAGGPYEQYF.